This record looks at one T cell receptor (beta chain) sequence and its context. Its antigen is unknown. 60 Vbeta and 13 Jbeta primers were used in PCR. Data came from immunoSEQ multiplex PCR; TCRdb stores just in-frame clones and leaves some out. The profile shows approximately 93,000 clones, approximately 81% of them singletons. The CDR3 runs to 13 residues. With 5 bases removed from V and 3 bases from J, the gap between germline ends came to 11 bases. CDR1 is SGHVS and CDR2 is FNYEAQ in the germline V gene. This sample stems from a study of cytomegalovirus exposure and HLA in healthy donors. Study-wide results and limits: It was likely that a cluster of highly shared sequence variants was a sequencing artifact.

This TCR derives from a woman in her 40s in good health and CMV-seronegative. The source material was PBMCs. The rearrangement uses TRBV7-6 and TRBJ2-7; D is possibly TRBD2 (6 bases). The CDR3 bases are TGTGCCAGCAGCAGGCCCGGGAGCTACGAGCAGTACTTC. Amino acid sequence: CASSRPGSYEQYF.